This T cell receptor (beta chain) was found in a study of T cells in Graves' hyperthyroidism and ophthalmopathy. Researchers amplified the TCR beta CDR3 regions from RNA transcripts. Primed by the HTBI set, a first-round RT-PCR was run on the TCR CDR3. One entry per CDR3 protein results from TCRdb running MiXCR on the multiplex PCR reads. Of 350,000 to 450,000 distinct CDR3 sequences listed, over 12% are singletons. Trimming pared 2 bases from V and 0 bases from J, leaving 14 bases between. Germline assignment: CDR1 MNHNS and CDR2 SASEGT. CDR3 length: 17 residues. This clonotype has only a few counts. V usage is TRBV6-1 and J usage is TRBJ1-3, with D possibly being TRBD1 (6 bases). The sequence was obtained from a man between 45 and 60 years old with Graves' ophthalmopathy. Source material: blood. Written as DNA, the CDR3 is TGTGCCAGCAGTGAATCCCCTAGGGGGGTCTCTGGAAACACCATATATTTT. It is translated as CASSESPRGVSGNTIYF.